The next 17 T cell receptor beta chains were all read from a single sample in a study of CD8 T cells in ankylosing spondylitis. The antigens for these receptors are not known. General study points: Several highly homologous variants made up a TCR beta motif that seemed to typify ankylosing spondylitis blood.

Using its own MiXCR run on the 5' RACE reads, TCRdb lists one record per CDR3 protein. The repertoire has about 800,000 distinct CDR3 sequences, about 11% of them found once; the top ten carry 0.51%. Sequenced: blood, either unsorted or a sorted T cell fraction (not recorded which). These receptors were obtained from a male donor with ankylosing spondylitis.

There are a few counts of this clonotype. The chain recombines TRBV7-9 with TRBJ2-1, with 7 positions matching TRBD2. J gave up 3 bases and V 6 bases, and 11 bases lay outside the gene matches. The CDR3 is 16 residues long. Germline CDR1 SEHNR, CDR2 FQNEAQ (reference sequence). The CDR3 loop is CASSIGTRGSYNEQFF. In DNA, the CDR3 is TGTGCCAGCAGTATAGGGACGCGGGGGAGCTACAATGAGCAGTTCTTC. The full variable domain, its missing parts supplied by reference TRBV7-9 and TRBJ2-1, is DTGVSQNPRHKITKRGQNVTFRCDPISEHNRLYWYRQTLGQGPEFLTYFQNEAQLEKSRLLSDRFSAERPKGSFSTLEIQRTEQGDSAMYLCASSIGTRGSYNEQFFGPGTRLTVL.

At least ten counts were recorded for this clonotype. The V call is TRBV29-1, the J call TRBJ2-3; a weak D match, TRBD1 (7 bases). With 1 base removed from V and 2 bases from J, the gap between germline ends came to 19 bases. The CDR3 is 17 residues long. The germline V gene encodes CDR1 SQVTM and CDR2 ANQGSEA. For the CDR3, the DNA is TGCAGCGTTGAAGGGGGGAGGACAGGTCTCTACACAGATACGCAGTATTTT. Protein: CSVEGGRTGLYTDTQYF.

Only a few counts were recorded for this clonotype. The chain uses TRBV20-1 and TRBJ2-7, with 7 bases aligning to TRBD2. CDR3 length: 13 amino acids. V shed 3 bases, J shed 3 bases, and the junction held 5 bases outside the gene matches. Germline V CDR1 and CDR2: DFQATT, SNEGSKA (reference sequence). The CDR3 DNA follows: TGCAGTGCTAGGGGAGGGGCCGGCTACGAGCAGTACTTC. Amino acid sequence: CSARGGAGYEQYF.

This clonotype was counted a few times. The genes are TRBV6-1 and TRBJ2-1, with D perhaps matching TRBD2 (6 bases). The CDR3 loop spans 17 amino acids. Per germline, CDR1 MNHNS and CDR2 SASEGT. V was shortened by 5 bases and J by 0 bases, with 17 bases between the two germline ends. CDR3 residues: CASSRRGGVSSYNEQFF. In DNA, the CDR3 is TGTGCCAGCAGTCGCCGGGGCGGGGTTAGCTCCTACAATGAGCAGTTCTTC.

V gene TRBV7-2 combines with J gene TRBJ2-1; 9 nucleotides align to TRBD2. With 5 bases clipped from V and 4 bases from J, the junction kept 6 bases outside the gene matches. There are 15 residues in the CDR3. The germline gives CDR1 SGHTA, CDR2 FQGNSA. CDR3 amino acids: CASSRREGGYNEQFF. CDR3 DNA sequence: TGTGCCAGCAGCCGGCGGGAGGGGGGATACAATGAGCAGTTCTTC.

Note on this clonotype: One end of the junction does not line up with germline, which may come from a read error. This rearrangement joins TRBV4-2 to TRBJ2-2; a possible D gene is TRBD1 (6 bases). The germline V gene has CDR1 LGHNA and CDR2 YNFKEQ. The CDR3 totals 14 residues. The CDR3 DNA sequence: TGTGCCTGCAGCCCGGGACAGAACACCGGGGAGCTGTTTTTT. Protein product: CACSPGQNTGELFF.

The DNA of the CDR3 is TGTGCCAGCAAGAACAAATATAGGAGTGGGTCCTATAATTCACCCCTCCACTTT. Residues: CASKNKYRSGSYNSPLHF. The rearrangement uses TRBV11-2 and TRBJ1-6, with D unresolved. Germline CDR1 is SGHAT and CDR2 is FQNNGV. Trimming cost V 7 bases and J 1 base, with 20 bases left between them. The CDR3 runs to 18 residues.

V usage is TRBV7-8 and J usage is TRBJ2-4; 7 positions match TRBD2. The junction had 10 bases not matched to a gene; V was cut back by 7 bases and J by 13 bases. CDR1 is SGHVS, CDR2 FQNEAQ, per germline. The CDR3 consists of 12 residues. The CDR3 is CASNLVGGMQYF. The CDR3 bases are TGTGCCAGCAACCTAGTGGGGGGGATGCAGTACTTC.

V is TRBV6-5 and J is TRBJ2-7; D not resolved. The CDR3 is 14 residues long. From germline, CDR1 is MNHEY and CDR2 SVGAGI. Trimming removed 0 bases from V and 6 bases from J, with 12 bases in between. The CDR3 loop is CASSYSNLFGEQYF. The CDR3 coding sequence is TGTGCCAGCAGTTACTCGAATTTATTCGGCGAGCAGTACTTC.

V gene TRBV18 combines with J gene TRBJ1-1; D call uncertain. The CDR3 spans 15 residues. V lost 1 base to trimming and J lost 1 base, with 10 bases between them. CDR1 and CDR2 (germline): KGHSH, LQKENI. CDR3 nucleotides: TGTGCCAGCTCACCACGTCGGCAGGAGAACACTGAAGCTTTCTTT. Its protein is CASSPRRQENTEAFF.

The chain joins TRBV20-1 to TRBJ1-5; D is unresolved. This CDR3 is built from 12 residues. V shed 6 bases and J shed 1 base, with 7 bases lying between them. The germline V gene encodes CDR1 DFQATT and CDR2 SNEGSKA (reference sequence). CDR3 in DNA: TGCAGTGCCCTCCCGAGCAATCAGCCCCAGCATTTT. Translation gives CSALPSNQPQHF.

In this sample, this clonotype turned up many times. The chain is built from TRBV12-3 or TRBV12-4 and TRBJ1-4; 9 bases fit TRBD1. Trimming at V came to 1 base and at J to 8 bases, leaving 5 bases not matched to a gene. The CDR3 has 15 amino acids. In DNA form, the CDR3 reads TGTGCCAGCAGTTTAGGGAGGGACAGGGTCGAAAAACTGTTTTTT. Encoded protein: CASSLGRDRVEKLFF.

This clonotype appeared a few times. CDR3 DNA sequence: TGCAGTGCCAGGGGATATAATGAAAAACTGTTTTTT. Its protein product is CSARGYNEKLFF. The rearrangement links TRBV20-1 to TRBJ1-4; D perhaps matches TRBD1 (6 bases). The germline V gene has CDR1 DFQATT and CDR2 SNEGSKA (reference sequence). V shed 6 bases and J shed 4 bases, with 9 bases lying between them. The CDR3 runs 12 residues.

This clonotype has more than one count but fewer than ten. V and J are TRBV20-1 and TRBJ1-6; tentative D call: TRBD1 (6 bases). In germline, CDR1 is DFQATT, CDR2 SNEGSKA (reference sequence). Trimming removed 3 bases at V and 8 bases at J, with 8 bases between. The CDR3 has 12 amino acids. CDR3 in DNA: TGCAGTGCTAGGGACAGCGATTCACCCCTCCACTTT. This gives the protein CSARDSDSPLHF.

The chain couples TRBV20-1 to TRBJ2-1; TRBD2 matches 11 bases. CDR3 length equals 16 residues. The V gene end was trimmed by 8 bases and the J gene end by 0 bases; junction bases not matched to a gene: 9. Germline-derived CDR1 and CDR2 are DFQATT and SNEGSKA (reference sequence). Here the CDR3 DNA reads TGCAGTCCGGGACTAGCGGAGCGGAGCTCCTACAATGAGCAGTTCTTC. Translation: CSPGLAERSSYNEQFF.

The chain uses TRBV5-6 and TRBJ1-2; D ambiguous. The V gene's germline CDR1 is SGHDT and CDR2 YYEEEE. V shed 2 bases and J shed 0 bases, with 17 bases lying between them. The CDR3 loop spans 17 amino acids. The CDR3 DNA is TGTGCCAGCAGCTTCATTGGGATCCGAGCCCCTAACTATGGCTACACCTTC. This gives the protein CASSFIGIRAPNYGYTF.

This clonotype has just a few counts. The chain couples TRBV5-1 to TRBJ1-5; D remains unclear. Looked up from germline, CDR1 is SGHRS and CDR2 is YFSETQ. The CDR3 is 15 amino acids. V was pared by 0 bases and J by 2 bases, with 9 bases between. The CDR3 protein is CASSLGPLRNQPQHF. DNA for the CDR3: TGCGCCAGCAGCTTGGGACCCTTGCGCAATCAGCCCCAGCATTTT.